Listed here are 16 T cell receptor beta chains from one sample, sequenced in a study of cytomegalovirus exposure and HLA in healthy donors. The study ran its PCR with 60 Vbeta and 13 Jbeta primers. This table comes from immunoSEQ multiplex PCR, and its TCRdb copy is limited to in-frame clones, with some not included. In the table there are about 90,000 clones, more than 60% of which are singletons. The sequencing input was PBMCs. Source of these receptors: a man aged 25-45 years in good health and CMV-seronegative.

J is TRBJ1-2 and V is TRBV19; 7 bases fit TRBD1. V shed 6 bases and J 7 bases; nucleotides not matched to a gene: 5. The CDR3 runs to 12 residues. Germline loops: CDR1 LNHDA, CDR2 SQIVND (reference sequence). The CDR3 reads CASRKDRRGYTF. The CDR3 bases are TGTGCCAGTAGGAAGGACAGGCGTGGCTACACCTTC. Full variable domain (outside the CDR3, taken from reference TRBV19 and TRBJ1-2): DGGITQSPKYLFRKEGQNVTLSCEQNLNHDAMYWYRQDPGQGLRLIYYSQIVNDFQKGDIAEGYSVSREKKESFPLTVTSAQKNPTAFYLCASRKDRRGYTFGSGTRLTVV.

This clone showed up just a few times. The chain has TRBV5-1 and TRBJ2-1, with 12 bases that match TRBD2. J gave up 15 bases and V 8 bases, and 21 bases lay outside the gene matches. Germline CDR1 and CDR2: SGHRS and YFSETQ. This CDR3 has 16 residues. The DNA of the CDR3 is TGCGCCAGGGAGCTAGCGGGGGGGCTACTTCGAGGGGACCGGTTCTTC. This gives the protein CARELAGGLLRGDRFF.

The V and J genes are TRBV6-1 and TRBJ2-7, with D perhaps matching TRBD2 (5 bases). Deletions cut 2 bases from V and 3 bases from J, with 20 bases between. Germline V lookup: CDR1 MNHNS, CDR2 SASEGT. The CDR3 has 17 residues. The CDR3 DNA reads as TGTGCCAGCAGTGAATTGTTCCTTACTTCCGGGAACTACGAGCAGTACTTC. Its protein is CASSELFLTSGNYEQYF.

CDR3 loop: CASRTSTGDHGYTF. In DNA form, the CDR3 reads TGCGCCAGCAGGACTTCCACAGGGGATCATGGCTACACCTTC. The J gene is TRBJ1-2, the V gene TRBV5-1; 7 nucleotides match TRBD1. The trim removed 5 bases at V and 6 bases at J, leaving 10 bases unmatched. The CDR3 runs 14 residues. Germline V lookup: CDR1 SGHRS, CDR2 YFSETQ.

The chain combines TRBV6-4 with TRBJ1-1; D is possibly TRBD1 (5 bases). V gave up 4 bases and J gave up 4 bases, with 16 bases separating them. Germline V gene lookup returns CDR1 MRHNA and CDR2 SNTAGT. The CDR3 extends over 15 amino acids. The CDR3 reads CASSAGGDGGTEAFF. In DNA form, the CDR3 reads TGTGCCAGCAGTGCGGGGGGGGACGGGGGCACTGAAGCTTTCTTT.

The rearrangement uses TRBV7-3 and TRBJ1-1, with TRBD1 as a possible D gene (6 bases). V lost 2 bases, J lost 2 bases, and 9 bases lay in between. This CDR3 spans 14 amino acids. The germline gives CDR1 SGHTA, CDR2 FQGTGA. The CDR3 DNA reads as TGTGCCAGCAGCTTATTGGACAGAAACACTGAAGCTTTCTTT. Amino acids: CASSLLDRNTEAFF.

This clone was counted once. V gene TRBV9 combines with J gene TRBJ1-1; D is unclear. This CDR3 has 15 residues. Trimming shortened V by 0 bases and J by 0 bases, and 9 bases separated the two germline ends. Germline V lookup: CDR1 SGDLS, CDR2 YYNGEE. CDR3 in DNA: TGTGCCAGCAGCGTAGTAAACAGCATGAACACTGAAGCTTTCTTT. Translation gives CASSVVNSMNTEAFF.

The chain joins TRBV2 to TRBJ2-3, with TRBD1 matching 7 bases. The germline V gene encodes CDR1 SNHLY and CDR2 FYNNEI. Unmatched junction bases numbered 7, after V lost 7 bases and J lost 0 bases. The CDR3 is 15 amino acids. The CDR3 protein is CASTLTGSSTDTQYF. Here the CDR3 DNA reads TGTGCCAGCACCCTGACAGGGTCGAGCACAGATACGCAGTATTTT.

The CDR3 bases are TGTGCCGGACTCTACCCGGGACAGTTTAATCAGCCCCAGCATTTT. Its protein is CAGLYPGQFNQPQHF. This chain joins TRBV6-7 and TRBJ1-5, with 7 positions matching TRBD1. TRBV6-7 is sorted into the ORF group, with uncertain function. The CDR3 totals 15 residues. With V trimmed by 11 bases and J by 4 bases, 14 bases remained unmatched.

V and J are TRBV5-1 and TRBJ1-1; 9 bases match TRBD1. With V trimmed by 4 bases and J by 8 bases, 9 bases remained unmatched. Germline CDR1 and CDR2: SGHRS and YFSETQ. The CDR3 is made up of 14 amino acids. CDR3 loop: CASSQGQGRPEAFF. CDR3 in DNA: TGCGCCAGCAGCCAGGGACAGGGTAGGCCCGAAGCTTTCTTT.

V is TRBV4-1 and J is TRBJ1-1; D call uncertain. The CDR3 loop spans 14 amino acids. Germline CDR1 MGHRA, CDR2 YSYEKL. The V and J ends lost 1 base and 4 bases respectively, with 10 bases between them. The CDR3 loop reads CASSQAEKITEAFF. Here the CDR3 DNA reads TGCGCCAGCAGCCAAGCTGAGAAGATCACTGAAGCTTTCTTT.

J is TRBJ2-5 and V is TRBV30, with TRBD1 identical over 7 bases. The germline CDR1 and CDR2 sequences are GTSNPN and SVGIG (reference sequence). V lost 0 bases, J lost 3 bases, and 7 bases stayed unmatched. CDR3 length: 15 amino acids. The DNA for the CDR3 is TGTGCCTGGAGTGTACTGTCAGGGGGAGAAGAGACCCAGTACTTC. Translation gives CAWSVLSGGEETQYF. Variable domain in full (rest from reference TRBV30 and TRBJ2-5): SQTIHQWPATLVQPVGSPLSLECTVEGTSNPNLYWYRQAAGRGLQLLFYSVGIGQISSEVPQNLSASRPQDRQFILSSKKLLLSDSGFYLCAWSVLSGGEETQYFGPGTRLLVL.

This CDR3 is CASSLWGETGEQYF. The CDR3 DNA reads as TGTGCCAGCAGCTTATGGGGGGAAACTGGCGAGCAGTACTTC. The J gene is TRBJ2-7, the V gene TRBV7-8, with D tentatively TRBD2 (6 bases). This CDR3 comprises 14 residues. Trimming shortened V by 2 bases and J by 6 bases, and 14 bases separated the two germline ends. Germline lookup yields CDR1 SGHVS and CDR2 FQNEAQ.

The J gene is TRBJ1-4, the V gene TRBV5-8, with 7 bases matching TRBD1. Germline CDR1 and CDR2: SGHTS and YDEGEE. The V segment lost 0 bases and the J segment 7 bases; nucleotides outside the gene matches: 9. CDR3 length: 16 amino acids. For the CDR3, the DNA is TGTGCCAGCAGCTTGGGGACAGGCGACACCTTTGAAAAACTGTTTTTT. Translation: CASSLGTGDTFEKLFF.

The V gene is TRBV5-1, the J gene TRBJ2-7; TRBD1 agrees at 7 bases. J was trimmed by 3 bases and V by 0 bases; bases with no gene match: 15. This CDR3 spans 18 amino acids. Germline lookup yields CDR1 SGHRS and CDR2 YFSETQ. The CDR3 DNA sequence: TGCGCCAGCAGCTTGGTGGACAGGTCTAACCCTCTCGGCTACGAGCAGTACTTC. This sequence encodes CASSLVDRSNPLGYEQYF.

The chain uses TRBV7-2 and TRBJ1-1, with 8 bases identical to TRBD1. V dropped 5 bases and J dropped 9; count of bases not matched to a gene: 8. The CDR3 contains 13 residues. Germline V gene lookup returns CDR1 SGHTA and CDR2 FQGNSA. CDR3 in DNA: TGTGCCAGCAGCCAGCGACAGGGGTCTAAAGCTTTCTTT. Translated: CASSQRQGSKAFF.